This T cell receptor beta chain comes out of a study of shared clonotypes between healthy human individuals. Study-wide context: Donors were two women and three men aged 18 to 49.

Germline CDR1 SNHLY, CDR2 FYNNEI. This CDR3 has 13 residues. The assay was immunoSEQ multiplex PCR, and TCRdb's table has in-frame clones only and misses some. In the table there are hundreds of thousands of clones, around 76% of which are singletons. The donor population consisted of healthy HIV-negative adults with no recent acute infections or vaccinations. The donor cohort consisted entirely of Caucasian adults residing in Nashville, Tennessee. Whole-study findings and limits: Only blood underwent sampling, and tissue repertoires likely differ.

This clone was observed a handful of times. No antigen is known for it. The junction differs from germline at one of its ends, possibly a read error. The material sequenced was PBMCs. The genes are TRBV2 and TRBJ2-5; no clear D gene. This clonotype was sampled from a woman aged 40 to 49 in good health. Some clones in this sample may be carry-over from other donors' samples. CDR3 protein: CASSEAVGFGPDF. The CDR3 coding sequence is TGTGCCAGCAGTGAAGCGGTAGGGTTTGGTCCCGACTTC.